This TCR beta chain is from a study of T cell clones after liver transplantation. As for the study in general: In this trial, immunosuppression withdrawal was attempted within 2 years of liver transplant. Three of eight recipients were HCV-positive; others had non-autoimmune, non-viral indications. Study observations and caveats: Conclusions were preliminary, with small, heterogeneous patient groups. A larger donor-reactive than third-party decline suggested partial antigen-specific deletion.

TCRdb's table, derived via immunoSEQ multiplex PCR, lists solely in-frame clones and lacks some. The data show tens of thousands of clones, roughly 90% seen once. The germline V gene has CDR1 SGHRS and CDR2 YFSETQ. CDR3 length: 15 amino acids. J lost 0 bases, V lost 4 bases, and 7 bases had no gene match. About this clone: No antigen is known for it.

This receptor was taken from a human donor who received a liver transplant. The V call is TRBV5-1, the J call TRBJ2-7; 7 bases agree with TRBD1. The sequencing used CD4+ T cells from blood, collected before liver transplant. CDR3 bases: TGCGCCAGCAGCCAGGGACAGAGAGTCTCCTACGAGCAGTACTTC. Encoded protein: CASSQGQRVSYEQYF.